This T cell receptor beta chain was profiled in a study of T cells in Graves' hyperthyroidism and ophthalmopathy (dated by TCRdb to the late 2010s). About the full investigation: To identify distinguishing TCR V-J signatures, a discovery cohort of 100 or so patients was used, comprising 43 with Graves' ophthalmopathy and around 60 with stable Graves' hyperthyroidism. According to the paper, TCR Vbeta CDR3 sequencing was carried out on roughly 130 peripheral blood samples, which came from some 41 ophthalmopathy, around 75 hyperthyroidism and about 17 progressor patients. After blood sampling, hyperthyroidism patients were treated with methimazole at a starting dose of 30 mg daily, and ophthalmopathy patients were treated with high-dose intravenous methylprednisolone. Thyroid tissue and blood T-cell repertoires from several Graves' hyperthyroidism patients were also compared in the study. Whether ophthalmopathy could be predicted prospectively was tested in an independent validation cohort made up of 18 hyperthyroidism patients plus 17 patients who later progressed to ophthalmopathy. The roughly 100 discovery patients were randomly divided into training and test sets at a 7:3 ratio.

The germline V gene (reference sequence) yields LNHDA for CDR1 and SQIVND for CDR2. The V end loses 5 bases and the J end loses 5 bases, and a stretch of 18 bases separates them. Taken from cysteine to phenylalanine, the CDR3 has 15 residues. Left in the record is the CDR3 DNA by itself, 45 bases read in frame from the first base. The TCR beta CDR3 regions were amplified from the RNA transcripts. The TCR CDR3 was subjected to a first round of RT-PCR using the HTBI primer set and the Qiagen OneStep RT-PCR kit. Libraries were constructed in a second round of multiplex PCR, after which size selection and purification were carried out. Sequencing of the libraries was done on an Illumina HiSeq2000 using paired-end 100 bp reads. Per the original workflow: SOAPnuke was used to process the raw data, with reads discarded if the reads contained adapters or uncalled bases, had a mean Phred below 15, or lacked an exact constant-primer or identifier match. COPE v1.2.5 was used to merge the high-quality paired reads, and each unique nucleotide sequence was defined as a clonotype. MiTCR v1.1 was used to align clonotypes to the IMGT TRBV, TRBD and TRBJ reference segments. The analysis was restricted to V-J combinations with a frequency above 0.0001, which together covered just over 99% of the repertoires. A TCS score was defined as the ratio between F50 (clonal expansion) and ExV (chaos), using BLOSUM62-based TCRdist between CDR3 peptides within each V-J. Welch's t-statistics and random forest reduced 500 to 650 V-J features to some 14, which were used in a naive Bayes classifier (R e1071). The Morisita-Horn index was used to measure how similar the thyroid and blood repertoires were. Clones were called with MiXCR by TCRdb after fastp trimmed the public reads at Q25, and only in-frame beta chains were retained. A single entry per CDR3 protein holds the most common genes and DNA from its merged rows. For this entry, the V and J calls and clone size follow TCRdb and not the study's own pipeline. Across this sample there are approximately 500,000 distinct CDR3 sequences, with 46% seen only once. The biggest ten clones account for more than 7% of the sample.

Comment on this clonotype: The clone's antigen remains unknown. Within one base of it there is no much larger clone, and no base qualities were kept.

Stable Graves' hyperthyroidism was defined as the absence of progression to ophthalmopathy over 18 months of follow-up. The hyperthyroidism patients were between 18 and 65 years old and newly diagnosed, with a disease duration of less than 2 months. Any patient with an uncontrolled infection, another autoimmune disease, pregnancy or lactation was excluded. Clinical symptoms, serum thyroxine and TRAb, thyroid ultrasound, and orbital computed tomography formed the basis for the diagnoses. Total RNA was extracted using Trizol reagent, and RNA quality was assessed on an Agilent 2100 Bioanalyzer. Broader findings and caveats from the paper: No statistical method was used to fix the sample size in advance, and group allocation was not hidden from the investigators. Most expanded thyroid clonotypes (frequency above 0.001) were also detected in blood, a finding suggesting that blood repertoires may reflect thyroid immune responses. In validation, the model predicted progression to ophthalmopathy a median of 6.5 months before onset, with approximately 70% sensitivity and about 72% specificity. A 13 V-J signature model separated ophthalmopathy from stable hyperthyroidism, with around 88% sensitivity and 81% to 82% specificity in cross-validation and 80%/75% in testing.

The rearrangement combines TRBV19 with TRBJ1-1; the D region possibly corresponds to TRBD1 (5 bases align). The material sequenced was peripheral blood or thyroid tissue (not recorded which). This TCR came from a woman aged 18-29 years with Graves' hyperthyroidism. The CDR3 has the sequence CASSPRTPGETEAFF. DNA sequence: TGTGCCAGTAGTCCGAGGACACCGGGGGAGACTGAAGCTTTCTTT.